This TCR beta chain came from a study of T cells of healthy individuals. This clonotype was picked up many times. The CDR3 totals 18 residues. CDR1 and CDR2 (germline): LNHNV, YYDKDF (reference sequence). V gave up 4 bases and J gave up 3 bases, with 22 bases separating them. MiXCR, applied by TCRdb to the 5' RACE reads, yields one record per CDR3 protein. The sample lists approximately 89,000 distinct CDR3 sequences; about 5% were seen once. The chain is built from TRBV15 and TRBJ2-1; a weak D match, TRBD2 (6 bases). The TCR sequence derives from a female donor in good health. CDR3 nucleotides: TGTGCCACCAGCACCCTTCCTCCCTCTAGCGCCATCTACAATGAGCAGTTCTTC. This gives the protein CATSTLPPSSAIYNEQFF. The entire variable domain, with the rest obtained from reference TRBV15 and TRBJ2-1, is as follows: DAMVIQNPRYQVTQFGKPVTLSCSQTLNHNVMYWYQQKSSQAPKLLFHYYDKDFNNEADTPDNFQSRRPNTSFCFLDIRSPGLGDTAMYLCATSTLPPSSAIYNEQFFGPGTRLTVL.